This passage covers 7 T cell receptor beta chains from one sample sequenced in a study of T cells in Graves' hyperthyroidism and ophthalmopathy. RNA transcripts gave rise to amplified TCR beta CDR3 regions. Researchers ran a first-round RT-PCR on the TCR CDR3 using the HTBI primer set. TCRdb itself ran the multiplex PCR reads through MiXCR, one entry per CDR3 protein. The repertoire holds about 530,000 distinct CDR3 sequences, with roughly 15% as singletons. Material for sequencing was blood. The receptor source for this set is a woman between 18 and 30 years old with Graves' ophthalmopathy.

In this sample, this clonotype turned up many times. The chain combines TRBV12-3 or TRBV12-4 with TRBJ1-1; D is perhaps TRBD1 (6 bases). The CDR3 has 13 residues. The V end lost 5 bases, the J end lost 6 bases, and 13 bases lay between the germline ends. For the CDR3, the DNA is TGTGCCAGCAGTCTAACAGGGTCCGCTGAAGCTTTCTTT. Its protein is CASSLTGSAEAFF.

CDR3 region: CASSPSTGATNEKLFF. The CDR3 coding sequence is TGTGCCAGCTCACCGTCCACGGGTGCAACTAATGAAAAACTGTTTTTT. The V gene is TRBV18, the J gene TRBJ1-4; D not certain. The CDR3 totals 16 residues. Trimming stripped 3 bases from V and 0 bases from J, with 11 bases between. Germline lookup yields CDR1 KGHSH and CDR2 LQKENI.

This clonotype was detected many times. The rearrangement uses TRBV30 and TRBJ2-2; D perhaps matches TRBD1 (5 bases). V was clipped by 6 bases and J by 6 bases, with 8 bases between them. This CDR3 is 11 amino acids long. The germline V gene has CDR1 GTSNPN and CDR2 SVGIG (reference sequence). CDR3 amino acids: CACQGAGELFF. Here the CDR3 DNA reads TGTGCCTGCCAGGGTGCCGGGGAGCTGTTTTTT.

In DNA form, the CDR3 reads TGTGCCAGCAGCGCCACCACTAGCGGGGGTTTCTACGAGCAGTACTTC. Translation gives CASSATTSGGFYEQYF. The chain employs TRBV9 and TRBJ2-7; TRBD2 aligns across 11 bases. V was pared by 3 bases and J by 3 bases, with 8 bases of the junction left unmatched. The CDR3 length is 16 residues. In germline, CDR1 is SGDLS, CDR2 YYNGEE. Full variable domain (outside the CDR3, taken from reference TRBV9 and TRBJ2-7): DSGVTQTPKHLITATGQRVTLRCSPRSGDLSVYWYQQSLDQGLQFLIQYYNGEERAKGNILERFSAQQFPDLHSELNLSSLELGDSALYFCASSATTSGGFYEQYFGPGTRLTVT.

This clonotype has at least ten counts. The chain employs TRBV28 and TRBJ1-1; 7 bases align to TRBD1. The germline gives CDR1 MDHEN, CDR2 SYDVKM. The ends lost 6 bases at V and 2 bases at J; junction bases unmatched: 3. The CDR3 has 13 amino acids. The CDR3 here is CASRSGGNTEAFF. CDR3 bases: TGTGCCAGCAGGTCAGGGGGTAACACTGAAGCTTTCTTT.

This clonotype has ten or more counts. This chain links TRBV12-3 or TRBV12-4 with TRBJ2-1; the match to TRBD2 covers 10 bases. The CDR3 runs 15 residues. V was pared by 6 bases and J by 0 bases, with 2 bases of the junction left unmatched. The CDR3 bases are TGTGCCAGCAGATCTAGCGGGGGCTCCTACAATGAGCAGTTCTTC. This encodes CASRSSGGSYNEQFF.

This clonotype was recorded at least ten times. The V call is TRBV9, the J call TRBJ2-3; D ambiguous. The CDR3 is made up of 15 amino acids. With 2 bases removed from V and 1 base from J, the gap between germline ends came to 11 bases. Germline assignment: CDR1 SGDLS and CDR2 YYNGEE. CDR3 amino acids: CASSVGSAGTDTQYF. The CDR3 region has the DNA TGTGCCAGCAGCGTCGGGTCGGCTGGCACAGATACGCAGTATTTT.